This T cell receptor beta chain was sequenced in a study of T cell repertoires in cytomegalovirus infection. Study outcomes and limitations: Dominant in the ex vivo response were TCR beta clonotypes restricted by HLA-C and specific for CMV. Cumulative frequency of public TCR beta families picked out carriers of CMV plus the relevant HLA.

Note on this clonotype: What it binds is not known.

Germline values: CDR1 DFQATT, CDR2 SNEGSKA (reference sequence). Between the trimmed V and J ends, which lost 0 bases and 0 bases, there was a span of 9 bases. The CDR3 covers 15 residues. A single record per CDR3 protein comes from TCRdb applying MiXCR to the reads. The table records 360,000 or so distinct CDR3 sequences, about 32% of them present only once. V and J are TRBV20-1 and TRBJ2-1, with a tentative D call TRBD1 (5 bases). Sequencing used cultured PBMCs, obtained from culture after CMV antigen stimulation. The clonotype was recovered from a human donor in good health (CMV status not recorded). Some clones in this sample may be carry-over from other donors' samples. DNA for the CDR3: TGCAGTGCTAGAGATTTAAGGGGCTCCTACAATGAGCAGTTCTTC. Amino acid sequence: CSARDLRGSYNEQFF.